This TCR beta chain originates from a study of blood T cell repertoires in COVID-19. After removal of 7 bases from V and 9 bases from J, the junction contained 6 bases not matched to a gene. The CDR3 covers 14 residues. In germline, CDR1 is SNHLY, CDR2 FYNNEI. Here immunoSEQ multiplex PCR was the method, and the copy in TCRdb shows in-frame clones only, minus some. The sample includes approximately 61,000 clones, around 85% of them seen just once. This TCR came from a man aged 70-80 years with acute or convalescent COVID-19. V is TRBV2 and J is TRBJ1-6; 10 bases match TRBD1. Sequencing used peripheral blood. This chain's CDR3 is CASNPTGGGSPLHF. The CDR3 region has the DNA TGTGCCAGCAATCCGACAGGGGGCGGTTCACCCCTCCACTTT.